This T cell receptor beta chain was sequenced in a study of radiotherapy plus CTLA-4 blockade in lung cancer. CDR1 and CDR2 from the germline V gene are MNHNS and SASEGT. V dropped 3 bases and J dropped 6 bases, with 5 bases sitting between them. The CDR3 loop spans 11 amino acids. Sequencing was performed with immunoSEQ multiplex PCR; in TCRdb, only in-frame clones are kept and a portion is missing. The sample consists of over 60,000 clones, around nine tenths of them appearing once. Study results and caveats: Clones derived from tumor TCRs expanded in blood after radiotherapy plus ipilimumab.

About this clone itself: The target antigen is unknown.

The sample consisted of peripheral blood, taken from a patient treated with radiotherapy plus ipilimumab. The rearrangement uses TRBV6-1 and TRBJ2-5, with D unresolved. This receptor was taken from a human donor with non-small cell lung cancer that progressed on radiotherapy plus ipilimumab. CDR3 in amino acids: CASSDLKTQYF. The DNA of the CDR3 is TGTGCCAGCAGTGATTTGAAGACCCAGTACTTC.